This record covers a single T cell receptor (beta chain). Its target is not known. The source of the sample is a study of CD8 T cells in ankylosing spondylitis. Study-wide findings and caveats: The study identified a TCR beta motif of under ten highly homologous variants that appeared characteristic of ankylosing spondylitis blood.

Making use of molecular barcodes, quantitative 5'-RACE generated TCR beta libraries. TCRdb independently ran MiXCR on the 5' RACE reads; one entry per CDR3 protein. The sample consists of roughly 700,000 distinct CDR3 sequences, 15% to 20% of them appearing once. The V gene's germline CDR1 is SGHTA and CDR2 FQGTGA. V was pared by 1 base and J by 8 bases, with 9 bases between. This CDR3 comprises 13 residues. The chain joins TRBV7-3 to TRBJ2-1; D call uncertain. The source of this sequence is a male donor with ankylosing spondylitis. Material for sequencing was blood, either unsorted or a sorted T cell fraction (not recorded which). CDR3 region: CASSLIHSDEQFF. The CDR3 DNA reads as TGTGCCAGCAGCTTAATCCACAGCGATGAGCAGTTCTTC.